This TCR beta chain was observed in a study of T cells in Graves' hyperthyroidism and ophthalmopathy. Broader study findings: Peripheral blood also featured most of the thyroid clonotypes expanded above 0.001.

TCR beta CDR3 sequences were amplified from RNA transcripts. Initially, a first-round RT-PCR of the TCR CDR3 employed the HTBI primer set. From the multiplex PCR reads, TCRdb called clonotypes with MiXCR, one entry per CDR3 protein. The repertoire holds about 610,000 distinct CDR3 sequences, approximately 16% seen once, with about 3.5% in the top ten. The CDR3 loop spans 14 amino acids. In germline, CDR1 is KGHDR, CDR2 SFDVKD. Trimming stripped 7 bases from V and 3 bases from J, with 14 bases between. This clonotype was seen a handful of times. The antigen is not known. The source material was blood. The sequence was collected from a woman in her forties with Graves' ophthalmopathy. The chain joins TRBV24-1 to TRBJ2-5; possible D gene TRBD2, 7 bases. CDR3 nucleotides: TGTGCCACCAGCCCTCGGGGGGCGGAAGAGACCCAGTACTTC. Its protein is CATSPRGAEETQYF.